The entry below gives a single T cell receptor (beta chain) sequence along with its context. At one of its ends the junction is not consistent with the germline gene, which may arise from a read error. The data derive from a study of blood T cells in healthy people across ages. A second about 7 to 12 cycle PCR used barcoded and J-beta primers. TCRdb recomputed calls from the 5' RACE reads with MiXCR, one row per CDR3 protein. The table lists some 1,500,000 distinct CDR3 sequences, 35% to 45% of them singletons, with more than 4% in the top ten. Sequenced sample: blood. The sequence derives from a woman aged 18-29 years in good health.

CDR3 sequence: CASSFIAGGLIEQLF. The CDR3 nucleotides are TGTGCCAGCAGTTTCATAGCGGGAGGGCTGATTGAGCAGTTATTC. The chain carries TRBV27 and TRBJ2-1; 11 bases line up with TRBD2. The CDR3 runs to 15 residues. Germline V gene lookup returns CDR1 MNHEY and CDR2 SMNVEV (reference sequence).